These 12 T cell receptor beta chains came from one sample sequenced in a study of T-cell memory formation after mild COVID-19. Each CDR3 protein gets one entry after TCRdb re-called the 5' RACE reads with MiXCR. The table has 470,000 or so distinct CDR3 sequences, about a sixth seen once; the top ten hold 20% to 25%. Material for sequencing was PBMCs or a T cell subset sorted from them (not recorded which). The receptors were gathered from a man younger than 35 who had mild COVID-19 (a few samples of this study predate the infection). Cell type and time point are not known.

This clonotype appeared a few times. The CDR3 region is CASSLQGPNYGYTF. The CDR3 DNA follows: TGTGCCAGCAGCTTACAGGGGCCCAACTATGGCTACACCTTC. The rearrangement links TRBV7-8 to TRBJ1-2; D might be TRBD1 (6 bases). Germline CDR1 is SGHVS and CDR2 is FQNEAQ. The CDR3 has 14 amino acids. V lost 2 bases and J 2 bases, leaving 9 bases between the germline ends. Based on the CDR3 plus reference TRBV7-8 and TRBJ1-2, the full variable domain is GAGVSQSPRYKVAKRGQDVALRCDPISGHVSLFWYQQALGQGPEFLTYFQNEAQLDKSGLPSDRFFAERPEGSVSTLKIQRTQQEDSAVYLCASSLQGPNYGYTFGSGTRLTVV.

DNA of the CDR3: TGTGCCAGCAGCCGGCTCACCGGGACAACCTACAATGAGCAGTTCTTC. Its translation: CASSRLTGTTYNEQFF. The chain carries TRBV14 and TRBJ2-1; D is possibly TRBD1 (6 bases). V lost 4 bases, J lost 2 bases, and 15 bases lay in between. Germline CDR1 is SGHDN and CDR2 is FVKESK. There are 16 residues in the CDR3.

This clonotype has a count of ten or more. V usage is TRBV7-9 and J usage is TRBJ1-6; D not certain. The CDR3 consists of 13 residues. The germline gives CDR1 SEHNR, CDR2 FQNEAQ (reference sequence). V was shortened by 1 base and J by 9 bases, with 7 bases between the two germline ends. CDR3: CASSLESSSPLHF. The DNA of the CDR3 is TGTGCCAGCAGCTTAGAATCTTCTTCACCCCTCCACTTT.

This chain joins TRBV6-6 and TRBJ2-2; D perhaps matches TRBD2 (5 bases). The germline gives CDR1 MNHNY, CDR2 SVGAGI (reference sequence). CDR3 size: 14 residues. The ends were cut back, 0 bases at V and 7 bases at J, with 9 bases in the middle. The CDR3 sequence is CASSYSEDRGELFF. CDR3 coding DNA: TGTGCCAGCAGTTACTCGGAGGATCGCGGGGAGCTGTTTTTT.

The chain carries TRBV7-4 and TRBJ2-3, with D maybe TRBD2 (5 bases). Germline CDR1 and CDR2: SGHVT and SQSDAQ. The CDR3 is made up of 15 amino acids. The germline V and J ends were trimmed by 1 base and 10 bases, with 18 bases remaining between them. The CDR3 loop is CASSLVGCVRTPQYF. The CDR3 region has the DNA TGTGCCAGCAGCTTAGTAGGGTGCGTGAGGACTCCGCAGTATTTT.

The sample holds many counts of this clonotype. The chain recombines TRBV7-9 with TRBJ2-1; perhaps TRBD1 as D (5 bases). Trimming stripped 4 bases from V and 8 bases from J, with 18 bases between. Per germline, CDR1 SEHNR and CDR2 FQNEAQ (reference sequence). There are 15 residues in the CDR3. The CDR3 DNA follows: TGTGCCAGCAGCTCAGAGGTGGCAGGGTTCGATGAGCAGTTCTTC. Amino acid sequence: CASSSEVAGFDEQFF. The full variable domain, completed using reference TRBV7-9 and TRBJ2-1, is DTGVSQNPRHKITKRGQNVTFRCDPISEHNRLYWYRQTLGQGPEFLTYFQNEAQLEKSRLLSDRFSAERPKGSFSTLEIQRTEQGDSAMYLCASSSEVAGFDEQFFGPGTRLTVL.

This clonotype was observed a handful of times. This sequence joins TRBV5-5 and TRBJ2-1, with 8 bases that match TRBD2. Germline V gene data show CDR1 as SGHKS and CDR2 as YYEKEE (reference sequence). The CDR3 is made up of 15 amino acids. J gave up 2 bases and V 1 base, and 2 bases lay outside the gene matches. Here the CDR3 reads CASSLNGGAYNEQFF. The DNA for the CDR3 is TGTGCCAGCAGCTTGAACGGGGGGGCCTACAATGAGCAGTTCTTC.

This clonotype was found a few times. The chain uses TRBV3-1 and TRBJ2-2; D uncertain. Trimming left V 0 bases short and J 0 bases short, with 5 bases between. Germline CDR1 and CDR2: LGHDT and YNNKEL (reference sequence). The CDR3 consists of 15 residues. The CDR3 region is CASSQDMTNTGELFF. In nucleotides, the CDR3 is TGTGCCAGCAGCCAAGATATGACGAACACCGGGGAGCTGTTTTTT.

This chain connects TRBV7-8 to TRBJ2-7; 9 nucleotides match TRBD2. The CDR3 loop spans 14 amino acids. Germline V gene data show CDR1 as SGHVS and CDR2 as FQNEAQ. V lost 3 bases and J lost 2; bases outside the gene matches: 2. The CDR3 is CASSFSSGAYEQYV. CDR3 DNA sequence: TGTGCCAGCAGCTTCTCTAGCGGGGCCTACGAGCAGTACGTC.

This clonotype was seen more than once but under ten times. One end of the junction does not line up with germline, which may come from a read error. V gene TRBV24-1 combines with J gene TRBJ2-1; D uncertain. This CDR3 is 13 amino acids long. CDR1 and CDR2 from the germline V gene are KGHDR and SFDVKD. This chain's CDR3 is CATGDSAHNEQFF. The CDR3 DNA follows: TGTGCCACCGGTGATTCGGCACACAATGAGCAGTTCTTC.

The chain has TRBV4-1 and TRBJ1-5; no clear D. Germline CDR1 reads MGHRA; CDR2 reads YSYEKL. V lost 0 bases and J lost 1, with 10 bases in between. The CDR3 has 16 amino acids. The CDR3 DNA follows: TGCGCCAGCAGCCAAGAACCCAGCGTGAGCAATCAGCCCCAGCATTTT. Translating gives CASSQEPSVSNQPQHF.

This chain connects TRBV10-1 to TRBJ2-3, with TRBD2 matching over 7 bases. Germline CDR1 is WNHNN and CDR2 is SYGVQD (reference sequence). The CDR3 is 16 amino acids. The V and J ends lost 2 bases and 6 bases, in that order; junction bases with no gene match: 11. The CDR3, as DNA: TGCGCCAGCAGTGAGACGGGCCTGATCGGGGGGGATACGCAGTATTTT. It translates to CASSETGLIGGDTQYF.